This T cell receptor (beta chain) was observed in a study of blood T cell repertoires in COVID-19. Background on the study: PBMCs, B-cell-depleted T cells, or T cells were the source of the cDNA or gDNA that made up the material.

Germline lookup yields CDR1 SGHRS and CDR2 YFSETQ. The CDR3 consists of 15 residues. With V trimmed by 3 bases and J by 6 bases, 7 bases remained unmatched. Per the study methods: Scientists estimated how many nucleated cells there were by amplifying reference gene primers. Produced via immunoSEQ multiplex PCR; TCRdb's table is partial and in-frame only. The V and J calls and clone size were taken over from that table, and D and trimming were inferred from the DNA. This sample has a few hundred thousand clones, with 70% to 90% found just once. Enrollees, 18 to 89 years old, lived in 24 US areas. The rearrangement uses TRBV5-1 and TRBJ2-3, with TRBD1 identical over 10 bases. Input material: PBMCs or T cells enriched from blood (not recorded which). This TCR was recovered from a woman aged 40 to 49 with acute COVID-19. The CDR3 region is CASSSDRGLTDTQYF. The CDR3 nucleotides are TGCGCCAGCAGCTCCGACAGGGGGCTGACGGATACGCAGTATTTT.